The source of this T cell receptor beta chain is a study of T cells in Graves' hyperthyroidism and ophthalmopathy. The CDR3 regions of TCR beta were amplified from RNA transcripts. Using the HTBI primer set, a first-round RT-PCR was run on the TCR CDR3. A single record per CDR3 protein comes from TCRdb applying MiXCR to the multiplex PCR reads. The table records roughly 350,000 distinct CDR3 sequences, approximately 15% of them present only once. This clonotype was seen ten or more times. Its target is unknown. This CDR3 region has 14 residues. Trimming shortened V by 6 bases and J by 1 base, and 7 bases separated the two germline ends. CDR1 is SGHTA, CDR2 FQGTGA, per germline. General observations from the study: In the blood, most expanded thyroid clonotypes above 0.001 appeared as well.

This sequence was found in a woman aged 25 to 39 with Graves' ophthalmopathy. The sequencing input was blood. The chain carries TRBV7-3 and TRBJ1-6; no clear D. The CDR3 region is CASSPGSYNSPLHF. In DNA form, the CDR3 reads TGTGCCAGCAGTCCCGGGTCCTATAATTCACCCCTCCACTTT. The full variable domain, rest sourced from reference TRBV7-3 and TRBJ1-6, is GAGVSQTPSNKVTEKGKYVELRCDPISGHTALYWYRQSLGQGPEFLIYFQGTGAADDSGLPNDRFFAVRPEGSVSTLKIQRTERGDSAVYLCASSPGSYNSPLHFGNGTRLTVT.